The 8 T cell receptor beta chains below were found in one sample sequenced in a study of blood T cell repertoires in COVID-19. Here immunoSEQ multiplex PCR was the method, and the copy in TCRdb shows in-frame clones only, minus some. Of around 270,000 clones in the sample, 85% to 90% were seen once. The sequenced material came from peripheral blood. Receptors originate from a man aged 25 to 45 with acute or convalescent COVID-19.

The CDR3 coding sequence is TGTGCCAGCAGCTTAACGGGACAGAATGAAGCTTTCTTT. This encodes CASSLTGQNEAFF. The gene calls are TRBV7-3 and TRBJ1-1, with TRBD1 identical over 7 bases. Germline values: CDR1 SGHTA, CDR2 FQGTGA. V was pared by 0 bases and J by 7 bases, with 2 bases of the junction left unmatched. The CDR3 consists of 13 residues.

The chain uses TRBV21-1 and TRBJ1-5; the table names TRBD1, a call not compared with the DNA. TRBV21-1 is deemed a pseudogene. The CDR3 runs to 18 residues. In nucleotides, the CDR3 is TGTGCCAGCAGCAAAAGGGGACAGGGTTGCATGGGCAATCAGCCCCAGCATTTT. Translated, it gives CASSKRGQGCMGNQPQHF.

The rearrangement joins TRBV19 to TRBJ1-1; 8 nucleotides line up with TRBD1. From germline, CDR1 is LNHDA and CDR2 SQIVND (reference sequence). V lost 9 bases, J lost 11 bases, and 14 bases stayed unmatched. This CDR3 has 13 residues. The CDR3 DNA reads TGTGCCAGCTCGGACAGGGTGAAAGTCGGGGCTTTCTTT. Protein product: CASSDRVKVGAFF.

CDR3 amino acids: CASSLQSGTLTYEQYF. The DNA of the CDR3 is TGCGCCAGCAGCCTTCAAAGCGGGACCCTCACCTACGAGCAGTACTTC. The chain has TRBV5-1 and TRBJ2-7; 7 bases align to TRBD2. The CDR3 sequence is 16 residues long. Per the germline V gene, CDR1 is SGHRS and CDR2 is YFSETQ. V trimming: 4 bases; J trimming: 2 bases; junction bases outside the gene matches: 12.

The chain joins TRBV19 to TRBJ2-5, with no clear D. Per germline, CDR1 LNHDA and CDR2 SQIVND (reference sequence). Trimming stripped 4 bases from V and 2 bases from J, with 11 bases between. This CDR3 has 14 amino acids. CDR3 bases: TGTGCCAGTAGTACACGACGGAGTCAAGAGACCCAGTACTTC. Its translation is CASSTRRSQETQYF.

The chain combines TRBV19 with TRBJ2-1; the match to TRBD1 covers 12 bases. Germline V gene lookup returns CDR1 LNHDA and CDR2 SQIVND (reference sequence). The CDR3 covers 13 residues. The V segment lost 8 bases and the J segment 6 bases; nucleotides outside the gene matches: 2. The DNA of the CDR3 is TGTGCCAGTGGGACAGGGGGCATCAATGAGCAGTTCTTC. Amino acids: CASGTGGINEQFF.

The chain links TRBV15 to TRBJ1-2, with 7 bases aligning to TRBD1. The CDR3 runs to 16 residues. J gave up 6 bases and V 1 base, and 11 bases lay outside the gene matches. The germline V gene has CDR1 LNHNV and CDR2 YYDKDF (reference sequence). The CDR3 sequence: CATSRGIGRGTNGYTF. In nucleotides, the CDR3 is TGTGCCACCAGCAGAGGCATCGGCAGGGGGACCAATGGCTACACCTTC.

The V call is TRBV10-3, the J call TRBJ1-1; 12 bases are shared with TRBD1. The CDR3 length is 17 residues. V trimming: 2 bases; J trimming: 5 bases; junction bases outside the gene matches: 9. CDR1 ENHRY and CDR2 SYGVKD come from the germline V gene. The DNA of the CDR3 is TGTGCCATCAGTGAGGGGGACAGGGGGCGCGGTAGGACTGAAGCTTTCTTT. This gives the protein CAISEGDRGRGRTEAFF.